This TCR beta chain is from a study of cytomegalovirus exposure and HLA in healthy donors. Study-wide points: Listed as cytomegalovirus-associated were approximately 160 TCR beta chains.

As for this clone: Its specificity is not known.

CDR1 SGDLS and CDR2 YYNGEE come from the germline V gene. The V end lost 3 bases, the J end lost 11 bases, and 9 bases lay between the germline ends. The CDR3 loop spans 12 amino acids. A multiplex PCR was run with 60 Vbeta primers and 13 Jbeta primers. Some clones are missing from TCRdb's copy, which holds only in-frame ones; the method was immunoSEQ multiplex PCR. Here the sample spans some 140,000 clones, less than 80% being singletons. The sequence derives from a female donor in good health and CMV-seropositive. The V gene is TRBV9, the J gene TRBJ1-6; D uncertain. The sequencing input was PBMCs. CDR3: CASSATEAPLHF. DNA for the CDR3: TGTGCCAGCAGCGCCACAGAAGCACCCCTCCACTTT.